This TCR beta chain was observed in a study of T cell repertoires in ileal Crohn's disease. Time point denoted: neoterminal ileum biopsy at postoperative endoscopy, about 6 months after surgery. Repertoires were generated with immunoSEQ multiplex PCR, while TCRdb's copy carries only in-frame clones and drops some. There are about 9,400 clones in the sample; roughly 80% occur only once, and 15% to 20% lies in the top ten. Germline V gene lookup returns CDR1 SGHNT and CDR2 YYREEE (reference sequence). The CDR3 is 14 residues long. The trim removed 7 bases at V and 7 bases at J, leaving 7 bases unmatched.

The sequencing input was ileal tissue. J is TRBJ2-2 and V is TRBV5-4; TRBD1 agrees at 10 bases. The receptor was isolated from an adult with Crohn's disease. The CDR3 bases are TGTGCCAGCTCACCGACAGGGGGCAACGGGGAGCTGTTTTTT. Protein sequence: CASSPTGGNGELFF.